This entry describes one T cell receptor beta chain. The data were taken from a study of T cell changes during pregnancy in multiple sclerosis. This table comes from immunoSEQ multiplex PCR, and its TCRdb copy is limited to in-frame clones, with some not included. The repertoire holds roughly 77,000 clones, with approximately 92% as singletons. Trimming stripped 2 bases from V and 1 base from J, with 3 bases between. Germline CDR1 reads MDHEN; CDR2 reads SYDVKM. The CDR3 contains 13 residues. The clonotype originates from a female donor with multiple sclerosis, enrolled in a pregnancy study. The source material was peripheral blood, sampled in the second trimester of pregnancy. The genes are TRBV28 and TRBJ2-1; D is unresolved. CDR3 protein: CASSLQSYNEQFF. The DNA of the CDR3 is TGTGCCAGCAGTTTACAGTCCTACAATGAGCAGTTCTTC.